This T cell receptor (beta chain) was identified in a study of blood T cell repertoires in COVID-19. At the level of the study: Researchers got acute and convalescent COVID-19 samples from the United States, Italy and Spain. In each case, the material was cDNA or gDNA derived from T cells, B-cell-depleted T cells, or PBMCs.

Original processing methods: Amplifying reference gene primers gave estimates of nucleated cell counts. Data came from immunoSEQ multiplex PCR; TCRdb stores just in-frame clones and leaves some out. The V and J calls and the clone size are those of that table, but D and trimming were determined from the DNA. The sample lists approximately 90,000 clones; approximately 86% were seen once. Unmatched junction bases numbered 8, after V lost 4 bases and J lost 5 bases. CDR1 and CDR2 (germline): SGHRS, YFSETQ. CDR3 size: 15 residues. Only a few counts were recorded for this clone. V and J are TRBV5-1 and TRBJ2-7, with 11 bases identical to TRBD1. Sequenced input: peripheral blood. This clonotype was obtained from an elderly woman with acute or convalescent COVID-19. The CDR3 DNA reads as TGCGCCAGCAGCCTGGGACAGGGGGGAGGAAACGAGCAGTACTTC. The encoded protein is CASSLGQGGGNEQYF.